This TCR beta chain comes out of a study of spatial heterogeneity in lung cancer. Study-level information: TCR and UMI combinations that were unique each appeared, on average, more than ten times in raw reads.

Study-level results: Blood contained ubiquitous expanded tumor TCRs more at resection than at follow-up.

Each molecule of TCR cDNA was tagged with one unique molecular identifier. TCRdb ran MiXCR on the 5' RACE reads and lists one entry per CDR3 protein. Of about 17,000 distinct CDR3 sequences listed, 20% to 25% are singletons. Sample time point: sample taken at primary tumor resection. Sequencing of whole RNA from tumor, nontumor lung or frozen PBMC involved no sorting. In this sample, this clonotype turned up many times. Its cognate antigen is unknown. The germline V and J ends were trimmed by 0 bases and 16 bases, with 22 bases remaining between them. This CDR3 has 15 residues. J is TRBJ2-1 and V is TRBV23-1, with D perhaps TRBD1 or TRBD2 (5 bases each). TRBV23-1 is treated as an ORF (open reading frame) with a function not yet certain. This sequence originates from a female donor with early-stage non-small cell lung cancer. Material: PBMCs, obtained at surgery. The CDR3 coding sequence is TGCGCCAGCAGTCAATCGGCTCCTCTCCGGGACCCTAAATTCTTC. Translation gives CASSQSAPLRDPKFF.